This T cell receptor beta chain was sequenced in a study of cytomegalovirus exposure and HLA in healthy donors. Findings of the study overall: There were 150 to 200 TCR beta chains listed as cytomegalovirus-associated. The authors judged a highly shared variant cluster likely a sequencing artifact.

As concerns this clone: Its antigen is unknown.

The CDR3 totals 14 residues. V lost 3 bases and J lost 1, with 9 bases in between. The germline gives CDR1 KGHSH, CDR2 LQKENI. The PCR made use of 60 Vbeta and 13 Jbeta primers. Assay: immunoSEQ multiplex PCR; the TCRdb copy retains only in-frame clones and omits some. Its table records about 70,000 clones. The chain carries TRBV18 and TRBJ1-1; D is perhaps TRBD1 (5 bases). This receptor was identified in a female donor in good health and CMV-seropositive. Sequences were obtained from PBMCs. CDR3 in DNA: TGTGCCAGCTCACCTGACCAGGGGAACACTGAAGCTTTCTTT. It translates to CASSPDQGNTEAFF.